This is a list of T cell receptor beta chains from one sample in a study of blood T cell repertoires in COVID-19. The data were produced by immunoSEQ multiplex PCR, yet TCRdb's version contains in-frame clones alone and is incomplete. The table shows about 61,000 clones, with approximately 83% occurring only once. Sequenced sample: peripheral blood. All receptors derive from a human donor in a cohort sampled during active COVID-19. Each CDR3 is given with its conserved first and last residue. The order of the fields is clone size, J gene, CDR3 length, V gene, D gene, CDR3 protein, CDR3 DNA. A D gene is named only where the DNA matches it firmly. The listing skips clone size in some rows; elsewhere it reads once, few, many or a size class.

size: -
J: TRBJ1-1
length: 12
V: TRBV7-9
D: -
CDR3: CASSFAGGVAFF
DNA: TGTGCCAGCAGCTTTGCAGGAGGGGTGGCTTTCTTT

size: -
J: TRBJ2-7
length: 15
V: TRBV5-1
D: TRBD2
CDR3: CASSFTSGRAYEQYF
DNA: TGCGCCAGCAGCTTTACTAGCGGGAGGGCCTACGAGCAGTACTTC

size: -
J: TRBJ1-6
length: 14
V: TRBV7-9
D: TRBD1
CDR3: CASSSQGANSPLHF
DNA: TGTGCCAGCAGCTCGCAGGGGGCTAATTCACCCCTCCACTTT

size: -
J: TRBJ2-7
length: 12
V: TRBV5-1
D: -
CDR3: CASSFDSYEQYF
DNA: TGCGCCAGCAGCTTTGACAGCTACGAGCAGTACTTC

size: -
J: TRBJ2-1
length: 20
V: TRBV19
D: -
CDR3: CASSIAARQPGARSYNEQFF
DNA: TGTGCCAGTAGTATAGCCGCTCGACAGCCCGGCGCGCGATCCTACAATGAGCAGTTCTTC

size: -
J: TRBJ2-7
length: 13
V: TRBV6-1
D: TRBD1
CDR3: CAVRRQGLYEQYF
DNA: TGTGCCGTCCGGAGACAGGGATTATACGAGCAGTACTTC

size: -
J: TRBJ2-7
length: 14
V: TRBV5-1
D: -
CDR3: CASSLGGSTYEQYF
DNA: TGCGCCAGCAGCTTGGGCGGGTCTACATACGAGCAGTACTTC

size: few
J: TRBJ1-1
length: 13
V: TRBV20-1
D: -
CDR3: CSASRQGNTEAFF
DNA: TGCAGTGCTAGTCGTCAGGGGAACACTGAAGCTTTCTTT

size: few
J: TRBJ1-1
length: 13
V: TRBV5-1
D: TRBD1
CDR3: CASSPRGGIEAFF
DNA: TGCGCCAGCAGCCCCAGAGGGGGCATTGAAGCTTTCTTT

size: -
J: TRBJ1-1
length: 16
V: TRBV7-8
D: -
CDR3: CASSLARRGTNTEAFF
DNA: TGTGCCAGCAGCTTAGCGCGGCGGGGGACGAACACTGAAGCTTTCTTT

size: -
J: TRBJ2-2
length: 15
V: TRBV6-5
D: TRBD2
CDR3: CASSLTSGSPGELFF
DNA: TGTGCCAGCAGCCTGACTAGCGGGAGTCCCGGGGAGCTGTTTTTT

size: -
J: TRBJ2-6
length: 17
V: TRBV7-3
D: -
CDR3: CASSLTGGYSGANVLTF
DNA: TGTGCCAGCAGCTTAACAGGCGGTTACTCTGGGGCCAACGTCCTGACTTTC

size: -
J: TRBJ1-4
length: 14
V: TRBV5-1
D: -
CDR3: CASSSTEEVEKLFF
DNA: TGCGCCAGCAGCTCAACAGAAGAAGTTGAAAAACTGTTTTTT

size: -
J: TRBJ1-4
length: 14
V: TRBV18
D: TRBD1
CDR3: CASSLTDRVEKLFF
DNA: TGTGCCAGCTCACTCACAGACAGGGTTGAAAAACTGTTTTTT

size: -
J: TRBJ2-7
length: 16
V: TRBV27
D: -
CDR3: CASSLVPDSRLGEQYF
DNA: TGTGCCAGCAGTCTTGTACCGGACAGCCGACTTGGGGAGCAGTACTTC

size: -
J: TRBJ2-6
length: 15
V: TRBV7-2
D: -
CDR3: CASRPHSSGANVLTF
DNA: TGTGCCAGCAGACCACACAGCTCTGGGGCCAACGTCCTGACTTTC

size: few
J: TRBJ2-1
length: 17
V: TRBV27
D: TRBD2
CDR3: CASNPGSRAGVYNEQFF
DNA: TGTGCCAGCAACCCGGGATCAAGAGCGGGAGTGTACAATGAGCAGTTCTTC

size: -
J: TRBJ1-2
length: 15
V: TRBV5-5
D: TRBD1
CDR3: CASTLGDRGNYGYTF
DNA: TGTGCCAGCACCCTTGGGGACAGGGGAAACTATGGCTACACCTTC

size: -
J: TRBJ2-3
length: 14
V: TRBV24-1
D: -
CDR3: CATKKTDTTDTQYF
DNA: TGTGCCACCAAAAAGACAGACACAACAGATACGCAGTATTTT

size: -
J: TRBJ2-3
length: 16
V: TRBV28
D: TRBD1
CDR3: CASSTTGGGFTDTQYF
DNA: TGTGCCAGCAGTACCACAGGGGGCGGATTCACAGATACGCAGTATTTT

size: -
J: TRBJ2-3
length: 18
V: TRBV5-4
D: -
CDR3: CASSSGPGRAYSTDTQYF
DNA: TGTGCCAGCAGCTCCGGCCCCGGCAGGGCTTATAGCACAGATACGCAGTATTTT

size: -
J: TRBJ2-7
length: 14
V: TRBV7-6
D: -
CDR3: CASSLAARSYEQYF
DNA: TGTGCCAGCAGCTTAGCGGCACGCTCCTACGAGCAGTACTTC

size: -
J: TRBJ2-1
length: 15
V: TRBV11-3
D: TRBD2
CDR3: CASSFTSGSYNEQFF
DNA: TGTGCCAGCAGCTTCACTAGCGGGAGTTACAATGAGCAGTTCTTC

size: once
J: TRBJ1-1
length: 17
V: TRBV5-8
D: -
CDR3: CASSSGQIAGVNTEAFF
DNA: TGTGCCAGCAGCTCCGGACAGATCGCTGGGGTGAACACTGAAGCTTTCTTT

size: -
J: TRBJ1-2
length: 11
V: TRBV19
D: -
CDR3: CASSSGGGYTF
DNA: TGTGCCAGTAGTTCCGGGGGTGGCTACACCTTC

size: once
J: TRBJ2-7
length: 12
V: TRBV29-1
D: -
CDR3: CSVEDEGYEQYF
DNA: TGCAGCGTTGAAGATGAGGGATACGAGCAGTACTTC

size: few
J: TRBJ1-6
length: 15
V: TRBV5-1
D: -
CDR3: CASSVASTANSPLHF
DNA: TGCGCCAGCAGTGTTGCGAGCACAGCTAATTCACCCCTCCACTTT

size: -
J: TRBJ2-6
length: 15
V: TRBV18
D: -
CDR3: CASSSGRSGANVLTF
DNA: TGTGCCAGCTCGTCAGGTCGCTCTGGGGCCAACGTCCTGACTTTC

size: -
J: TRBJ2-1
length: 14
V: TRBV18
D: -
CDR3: CASSPRQGGNEQFF
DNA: TGTGCCAGCTCACCACGGCAGGGCGGCAATGAGCAGTTCTTC

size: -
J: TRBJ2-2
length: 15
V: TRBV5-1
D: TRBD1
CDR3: CASSLGQGNTGELFF
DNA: TGCGCCAGCAGCTTGGGACAGGGAAACACCGGGGAGCTGTTTTTT

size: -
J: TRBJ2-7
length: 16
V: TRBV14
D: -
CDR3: CASSRGGGLTPYEQYF
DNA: TGTGCCAGCAGCCGAGGGGGGGGCCTAACCCCCTACGAGCAGTACTTC

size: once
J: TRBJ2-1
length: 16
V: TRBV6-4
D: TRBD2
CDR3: CASSDSGVAGYNEQFF
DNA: TGTGCCAGCAGTGACTCCGGGGTAGCGGGCTACAATGAGCAGTTCTTC

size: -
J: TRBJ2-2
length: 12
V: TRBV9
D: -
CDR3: CASSPAAGELFF
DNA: TGTGCCAGCAGCCCCGCGGCCGGGGAGCTGTTTTTT

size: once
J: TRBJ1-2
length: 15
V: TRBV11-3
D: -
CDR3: CASSARSDGGYGYTF
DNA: TGTGCCAGCAGTGCCAGGAGTGACGGGGGCTATGGCTACACCTTC

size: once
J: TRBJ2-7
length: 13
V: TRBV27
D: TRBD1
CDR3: CASSNGQGVEQYF
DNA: TGTGCCAGCAGTAACGGACAGGGGGTCGAGCAGTACTTC

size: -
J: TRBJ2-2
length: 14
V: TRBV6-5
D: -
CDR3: CASMSGRITGELFF
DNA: TGTGCCAGCATGTCTGGCAGAATCACCGGGGAGCTGTTTTTT

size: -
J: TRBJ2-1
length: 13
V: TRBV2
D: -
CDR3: CASSETPSEEQFF
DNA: TGTGCCAGCAGTGAAACTCCCAGCGAGGAGCAGTTCTTC

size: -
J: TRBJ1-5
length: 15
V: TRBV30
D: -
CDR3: CAWSVGALPNQPQHF
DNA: TGTGCCTGGAGTGTGGGAGCCCTACCCAATCAGCCCCAGCATTTT

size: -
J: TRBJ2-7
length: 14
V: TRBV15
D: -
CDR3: CATSSATSSHEQYF
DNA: TGTGCCACCAGCAGTGCCACTAGCTCCCACGAGCAGTACTTC

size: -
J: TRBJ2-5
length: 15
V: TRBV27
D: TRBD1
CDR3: CASSAFGTGKETQYF
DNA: TGTGCCAGCAGTGCTTTTGGGACAGGGAAAGAGACCCAGTACTTC

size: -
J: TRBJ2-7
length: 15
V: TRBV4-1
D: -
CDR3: CASSQGFASSYEQYF
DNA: TGCGCCAGCAGCCAAGGTTTTGCTAGCTCCTACGAGCAGTACTTC

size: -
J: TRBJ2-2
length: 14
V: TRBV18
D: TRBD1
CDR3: CASSRTGRTGELFF
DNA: TGTGCCAGCTCACGGACAGGGCGCACCGGGGAGCTGTTTTTT

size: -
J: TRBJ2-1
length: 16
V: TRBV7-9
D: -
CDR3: CASSLPGGLPYNEQFF
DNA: TGTGCCAGCAGCTTACCGGGTGGCTTACCCTACAATGAGCAGTTCTTC

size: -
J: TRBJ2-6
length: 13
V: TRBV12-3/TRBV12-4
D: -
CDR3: CASSRHGANVLTF
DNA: TGTGCCAGCAGCCGACATGGGGCCAACGTCCTGACTTTC

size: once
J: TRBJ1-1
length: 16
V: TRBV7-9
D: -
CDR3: CASSFLPDRPNTEAFF
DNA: TGTGCCAGCAGCTTCCTACCCGACAGGCCAAACACTGAAGCTTTCTTT

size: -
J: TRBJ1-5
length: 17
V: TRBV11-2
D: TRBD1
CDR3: CASSLGDRGSGNQPQHF
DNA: TGTGCCAGCAGCTTAGGGGACAGGGGAAGTGGCAATCAGCCCCAGCATTTT

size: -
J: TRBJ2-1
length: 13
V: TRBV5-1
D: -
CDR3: CASGSGRNNEQFF
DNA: TGCGCCAGCGGTAGCGGACGAAACAATGAGCAGTTCTTC

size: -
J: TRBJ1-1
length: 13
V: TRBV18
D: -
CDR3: CASSPTGLGEAFF
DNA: TGTGCCAGCTCACCAACAGGGCTGGGGGAAGCTTTCTTT

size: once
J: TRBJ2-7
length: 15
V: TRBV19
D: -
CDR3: CASSIGVGSAYEQYF
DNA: TGTGCCAGTAGTATAGGGGTTGGCAGCGCCTACGAGCAGTACTTC